The 5 T cell receptor beta chains below all came from one sample that was sequenced in a study of blood T cell repertoires in COVID-19. The repertoire was sequenced with immunoSEQ multiplex PCR; TCRdb's copy has only in-frame clones and lacks some. The sample has around 110,000 clones, roughly four fifths seen once. Sequencing input: peripheral blood. Receptors originate from a man between 65 and 80 years old with active or convalescent COVID-19.

The CDR3 loop is CASRAPGGLGNTIYF. CDR3 sequence (DNA): TGTGCCAGCAGAGCCCCAGGGGGCCTGGGTAACACCATATATTTT. The chain combines TRBV6-5 with TRBJ1-3; 8 positions agree with TRBD1. CDR3 length: 15 amino acids. Germline V gives CDR1 MNHEY, CDR2 SVGAGI. Trimming cost V 6 bases and J 7 bases; bases outside gene matches: 11.

The V and J genes are TRBV28 and TRBJ2-1; no clear D. V dropped 7 bases and J dropped 6 bases, with 13 bases sitting between them. Germline-derived CDR1 and CDR2 are MDHEN and SYDVKM. The CDR3 extends over 13 amino acids. CDR3 sequence (DNA): TGTGCCAGCACCTTCTCAACGGTCAATGAGCAGTTCTTC. It translates to CASTFSTVNEQFF. Together with reference TRBV28 and TRBJ2-1, the CDR3 gives the full variable domain: DVKVTQSSRYLVKRTGEKVFLECVQDMDHENMFWYRQDPGLGLRLIYFSYDVKMKEKGDIPEGYSVSREKKERFSLILESASTNQTSMYLCASTFSTVNEQFFGPGTRLTVL.

The genes are TRBV5-1 and TRBJ2-7; D possibly corresponds to TRBD2 (5 bases). CDR3 length: 14 residues. Germline-derived CDR1 and CDR2 are SGHRS and YFSETQ. Trimming pared 0 bases from V and 0 bases from J, leaving 7 bases between. In DNA form, the CDR3 reads TGCGCCAGCAGCTTGGTCGCGGGCTCCTACGAGCAGTACTTC. Translated, it gives CASSLVAGSYEQYF. Full variable domain (rest looked up from reference TRBV5-1 and TRBJ2-7): KAGVTQTPRYLIKTRGQQVTLSCSPISGHRSVSWYQQTPGQGLQFLFEYFSETQRNKGNFPGRFSGRQFSNSRSEMNVSTLELGDSALYLCASSLVAGSYEQYFGPGTRLTVT.

The table lists this clone with a count of one. The chain links TRBV2 to TRBJ1-1; TRBD1 is a possible D gene (6 bases). The CDR3 is 15 residues long. Germline V gene sequence: CDR1 SNHLY, CDR2 FYNNEI. V lost 3 bases, J lost 3 bases, and 14 bases lay in between. This chain's CDR3 is CASSEDSGRDTEAFF. For the CDR3, the DNA is TGTGCCAGCAGTGAGGACAGTGGCCGAGACACTGAAGCTTTCTTT.

The V call is TRBV12-3 or TRBV12-4, the J call TRBJ2-1; D unclear. The CDR3 totals 13 residues. V lost 0 bases, J lost 6 bases, and 6 bases lay in between. CDR3 in amino acids: CASSLAPPNEQFF. In nucleotides, the CDR3 is TGTGCCAGCAGTTTAGCCCCTCCCAATGAGCAGTTCTTC.